This TCR beta chain was sequenced in a study of blood T cell repertoires in COVID-19. About the study: There were acute and convalescent COVID-19 samples, and they came from the United States, Italy and Spain.

The length of the CDR3 is 15 residues. In germline, CDR1 is SNHLY, CDR2 FYNNEI. The V end lost 3 bases, the J end lost 3 bases, and 12 bases lay between the germline ends. Libraries were prepared by immunoSEQ multiplex PCR; TCRdb keeps only in-frame clonotypes and omits some of them. The data show about 89,000 clones, less than 80% seen once. The chain recombines TRBV2 with TRBJ1-3, with D perhaps TRBD1 (5 bases). The sequenced sample consisted of peripheral blood. This receptor was obtained from a woman aged 80 or over with acute or convalescent COVID-19. CDR3 in DNA: TGTGCCAGCAGTGATGTCAGGGAGGATGGAAACACCATATATTTT. This translates into CASSDVREDGNTIYF.